A single sample gave rise to the 9 T cell receptor beta chains below, sequenced in a study of blood T cell repertoires in COVID-19. Sequenced by immunoSEQ multiplex PCR; TCRdb stores in-frame clones only, minus some. This table holds roughly 25,000 clones, roughly nine tenths found once. Material for sequencing was peripheral blood. The receptors were sampled from a human donor in a cohort sampled during active COVID-19.

V and J are TRBV27 and TRBJ2-1; 14 nucleotides align to TRBD2. This CDR3 is 15 amino acids long. Germline CDR1 and CDR2: MNHEY and SMNVEV (reference sequence). V gave up 6 bases and J gave up 5 bases; unmatched junction bases: 3. The CDR3 protein is CASRGLAGGDNEQFF. The CDR3 nucleotides read TGTGCCAGCAGAGGACTAGCGGGGGGAGACAATGAGCAGTTCTTC.

DNA for the CDR3: TGTGCCAGCAGCTCGACAGCTAACTATGGCTACACCTTC. This sequence encodes CASSSTANYGYTF. The J gene is TRBJ1-2, the V gene TRBV2, with D maybe TRBD1 (5 bases). This CDR3 has 13 amino acids. CDR1 is SNHLY and CDR2 is FYNNEI in the germline V gene. Trimming left V 6 bases short and J 0 bases short, with 8 bases between.

The V gene is TRBV19, the J gene TRBJ2-3, with 7 bases matching TRBD2. The germline V gene has CDR1 LNHDA and CDR2 SQIVND (reference sequence). The CDR3 has 14 residues. The trim removed 5 bases at V and 6 bases at J, leaving 8 bases unmatched. CDR3 protein: CASSVRDYPDTQYF. The CDR3 bases are TGTGCCAGTAGTGTCCGGGACTATCCCGATACGCAGTATTTT.

V usage is TRBV7-9 and J usage is TRBJ1-2, with D unresolved. Germline V gene sequence: CDR1 SEHNR, CDR2 FQNEAQ (reference sequence). The length of the CDR3 is 16 residues. Trimming removed 2 bases from V and 0 bases from J, with 13 bases in between. In DNA, the CDR3 is TGTGCCAGCAGCTTATCGGGATCCGAAGCTAACTATGGCTACACCTTC. Translating it yields CASSLSGSEANYGYTF.

This clone was seen only once. The chain is built from TRBV27 and TRBJ1-3; D unresolved. V lost 5 bases, J lost 0 bases, and 5 bases lay in between. Per the germline V gene, CDR1 is MNHEY and CDR2 is SMNVEV (reference sequence). This CDR3 has 13 residues. For the CDR3, the DNA is TGTGCCAGCAGTCTCCGCTCTGGAAACACCATATATTTT. Its protein product is CASSLRSGNTIYF.

The J gene is TRBJ2-5, the V gene TRBV5-1; tentatively, D is TRBD2 (7 bases). In germline, CDR1 is SGHRS, CDR2 YFSETQ. V gave up 7 bases and J gave up 1 base, with 14 bases separating them. The CDR3 has 14 amino acids. The CDR3 region is CASGPGGLQETQYF. In DNA form, the CDR3 reads TGCGCCAGCGGACCCGGGGGGCTCCAAGAGACCCAGTACTTC.

This chain joins TRBV4-3 and TRBJ2-1; D not certain. The CDR3 spans 15 residues. The V end lost 0 bases, the J end lost 1 base, and 7 bases lay between the germline ends. Germline V gives CDR1 LGHNA, CDR2 YSLEER. The CDR3 sequence: CASSQDLGSYNEQFF. CDR3 DNA: TGCGCCAGCAGCCAAGATCTCGGGTCCTACAATGAGCAGTTCTTC.

This chain connects TRBV5-1 to TRBJ2-6, with D perhaps matching TRBD2 (6 bases). CDR3 size: 15 residues. Germline V gene data show CDR1 as SGHRS and CDR2 as YFSETQ. V lost 2 bases and J lost 2, with 8 bases in between. CDR3 bases: TGCGCCAGCAGCTTAGGAGGGGCTGGGGCCAACGTCCTGACTTTC. Its protein product is CASSLGGAGANVLTF.

The chain carries TRBV18 and TRBJ2-1; 9 bases map to TRBD2. This CDR3 contains 14 residues. The germline V gene has CDR1 KGHSH and CDR2 LQKENI. The V gene end was trimmed by 1 base and the J gene end by 5 bases; junction bases not matched to a gene: 0. CDR3 protein: CASSPRTSDNEQFF. CDR3 in DNA: TGTGCCAGCTCACCACGGACTAGCGACAATGAGCAGTTCTTC.